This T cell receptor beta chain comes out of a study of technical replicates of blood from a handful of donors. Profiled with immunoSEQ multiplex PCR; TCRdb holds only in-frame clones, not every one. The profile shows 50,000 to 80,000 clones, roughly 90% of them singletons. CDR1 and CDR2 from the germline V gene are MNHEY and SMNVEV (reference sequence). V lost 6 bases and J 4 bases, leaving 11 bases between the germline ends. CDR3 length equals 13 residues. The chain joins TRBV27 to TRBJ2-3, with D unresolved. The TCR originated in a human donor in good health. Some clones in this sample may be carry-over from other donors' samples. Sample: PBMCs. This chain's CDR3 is CASRGLGPDTQYF. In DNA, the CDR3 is TGTGCCAGCAGGGGCCTGGGTCCAGATACGCAGTATTTT.